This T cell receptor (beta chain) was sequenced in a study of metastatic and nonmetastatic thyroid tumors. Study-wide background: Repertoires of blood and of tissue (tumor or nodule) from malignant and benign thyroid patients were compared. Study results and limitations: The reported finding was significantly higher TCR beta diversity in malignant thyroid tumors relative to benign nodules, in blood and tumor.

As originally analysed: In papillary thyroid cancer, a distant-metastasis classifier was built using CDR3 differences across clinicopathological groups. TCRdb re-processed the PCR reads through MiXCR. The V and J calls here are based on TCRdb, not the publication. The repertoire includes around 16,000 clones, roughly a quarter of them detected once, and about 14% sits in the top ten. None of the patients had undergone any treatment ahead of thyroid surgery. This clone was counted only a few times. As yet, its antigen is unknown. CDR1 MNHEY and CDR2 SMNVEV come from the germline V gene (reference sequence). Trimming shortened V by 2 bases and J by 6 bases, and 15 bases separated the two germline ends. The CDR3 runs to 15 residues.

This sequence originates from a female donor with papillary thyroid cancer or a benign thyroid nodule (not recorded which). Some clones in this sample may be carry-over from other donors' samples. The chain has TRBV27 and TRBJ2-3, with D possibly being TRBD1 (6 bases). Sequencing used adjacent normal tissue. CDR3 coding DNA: TGTGCCAGCAGTTTAACAGGGTCGAGAGAGGATACGCAGTATTTT. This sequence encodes CASSLTGSREDTQYF.